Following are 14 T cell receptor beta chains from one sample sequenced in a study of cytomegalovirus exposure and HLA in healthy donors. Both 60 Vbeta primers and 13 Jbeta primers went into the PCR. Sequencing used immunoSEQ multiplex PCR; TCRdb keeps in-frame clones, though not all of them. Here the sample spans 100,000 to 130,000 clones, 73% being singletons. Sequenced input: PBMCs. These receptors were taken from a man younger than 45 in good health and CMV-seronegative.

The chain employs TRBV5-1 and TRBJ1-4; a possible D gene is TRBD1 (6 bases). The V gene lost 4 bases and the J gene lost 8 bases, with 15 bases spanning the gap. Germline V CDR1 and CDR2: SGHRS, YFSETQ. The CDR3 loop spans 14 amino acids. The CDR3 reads CASSVQGSREKLFF. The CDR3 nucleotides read TGCGCCAGCAGCGTACAGGGTTCGCGGGAAAAACTGTTTTTT.

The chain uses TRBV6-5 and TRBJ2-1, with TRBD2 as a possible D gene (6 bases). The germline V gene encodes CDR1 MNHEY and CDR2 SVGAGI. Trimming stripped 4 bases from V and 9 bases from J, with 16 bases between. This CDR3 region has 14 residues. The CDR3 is CASSSGWGVGEQFF. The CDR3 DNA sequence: TGTGCCAGCAGTTCGGGGTGGGGGGTAGGTGAGCAGTTCTTC.

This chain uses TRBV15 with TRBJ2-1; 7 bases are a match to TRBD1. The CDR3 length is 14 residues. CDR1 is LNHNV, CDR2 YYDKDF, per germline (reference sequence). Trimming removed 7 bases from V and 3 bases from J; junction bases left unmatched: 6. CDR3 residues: CATTPGQLYNEQFF. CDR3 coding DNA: TGTGCCACCACCCCGGGACAGCTCTACAATGAGCAGTTCTTC.

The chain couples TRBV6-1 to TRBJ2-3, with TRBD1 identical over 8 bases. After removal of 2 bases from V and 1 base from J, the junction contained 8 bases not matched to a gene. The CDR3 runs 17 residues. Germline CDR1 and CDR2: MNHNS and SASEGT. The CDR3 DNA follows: TGTGCCAGCAGTGAATGGGAGAGGGGACAGGGCACAGATACGCAGTATTTT. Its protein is CASSEWERGQGTDTQYF.

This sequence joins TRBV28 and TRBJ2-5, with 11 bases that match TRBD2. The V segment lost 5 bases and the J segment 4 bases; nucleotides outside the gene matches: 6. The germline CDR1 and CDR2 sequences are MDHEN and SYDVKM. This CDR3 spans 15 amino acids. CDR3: CASSGTSGGGETQYF. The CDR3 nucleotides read TGTGCCAGCAGTGGGACTAGCGGAGGGGGAGAGACCCAGTACTTC. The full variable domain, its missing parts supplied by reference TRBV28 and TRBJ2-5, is DVKVTQSSRYLVKRTGEKVFLECVQDMDHENMFWYRQDPGLGLRLIYFSYDVKMKEKGDIPEGYSVSREKKERFSLILESASTNQTSMYLCASSGTSGGGETQYFGPGTRLLVL.

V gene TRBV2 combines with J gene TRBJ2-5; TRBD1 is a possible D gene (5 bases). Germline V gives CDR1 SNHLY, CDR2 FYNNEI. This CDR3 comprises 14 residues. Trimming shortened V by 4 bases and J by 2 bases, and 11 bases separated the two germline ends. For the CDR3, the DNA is TGTGCCAGCAGTGTGGCTGGGGCGCAAGAGACCCAGTACTTC. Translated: CASSVAGAQETQYF.

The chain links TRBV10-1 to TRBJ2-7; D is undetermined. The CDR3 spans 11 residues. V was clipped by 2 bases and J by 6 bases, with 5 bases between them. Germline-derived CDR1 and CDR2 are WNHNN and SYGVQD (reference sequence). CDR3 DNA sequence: TGCGCCAGCAGTGAGGGGCGCGAGCAGTACTTC. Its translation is CASSEGREQYF.

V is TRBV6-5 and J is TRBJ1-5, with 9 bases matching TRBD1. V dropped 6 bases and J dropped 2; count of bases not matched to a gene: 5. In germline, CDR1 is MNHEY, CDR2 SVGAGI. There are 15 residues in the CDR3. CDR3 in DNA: TGTGCCAGCAGCAGGGGACAGGGCGGCAATCAGCCCCAGCATTTT. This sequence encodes CASSRGQGGNQPQHF.

This chain's CDR3 is CASGPSEEGLGYNEQFF. DNA for the CDR3: TGTGCTAGTGGTCCGTCCGAGGAGGGCCTAGGCTACAATGAGCAGTTCTTC. The chain couples TRBV12-5 to TRBJ2-1, with D perhaps matching TRBD2 (6 bases). The CDR3 loop spans 17 amino acids. The germline V and J ends were trimmed by 5 bases and 3 bases, with 20 bases remaining between them. CDR1 and CDR2 (germline): LGHNT, FRNRAP. Full variable domain (missing parts from reference TRBV12-5 and TRBJ2-1): DARVTQTPRHKVTEMGQEVTMRCQPILGHNTVFWYRQTMMQGLELLAYFRNRAPLDDSGMPKDRFSAEMPDATLATLKIQPSEPRDSAVYFCASGPSEEGLGYNEQFFGPGTRLTVL.

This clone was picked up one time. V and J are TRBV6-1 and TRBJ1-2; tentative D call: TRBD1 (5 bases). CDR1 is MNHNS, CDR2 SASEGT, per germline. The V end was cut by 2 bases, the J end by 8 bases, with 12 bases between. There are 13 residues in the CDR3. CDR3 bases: TGTGCCAGCAGTGAAAAGGACATTACAGGCTACACCTTC. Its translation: CASSEKDITGYTF.

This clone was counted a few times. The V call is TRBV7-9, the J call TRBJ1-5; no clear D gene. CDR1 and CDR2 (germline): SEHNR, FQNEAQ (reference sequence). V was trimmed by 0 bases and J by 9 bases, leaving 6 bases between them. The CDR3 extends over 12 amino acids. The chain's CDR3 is CASSLAEGPQHF. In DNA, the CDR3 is TGTGCCAGCAGCTTAGCGGAGGGGCCCCAGCATTTT.

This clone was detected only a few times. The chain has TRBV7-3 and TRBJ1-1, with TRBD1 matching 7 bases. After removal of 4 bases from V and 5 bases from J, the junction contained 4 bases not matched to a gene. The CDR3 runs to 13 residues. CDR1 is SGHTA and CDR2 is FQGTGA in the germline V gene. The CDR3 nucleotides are TGTGCCAGCAGCTCAACAGGGGTTACTGAAGCTTTCTTT. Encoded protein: CASSSTGVTEAFF. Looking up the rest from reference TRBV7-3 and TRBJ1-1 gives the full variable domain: GAGVSQTPSNKVTEKGKYVELRCDPISGHTALYWYRQSLGQGPEFLIYFQGTGAADDSGLPNDRFFAVRPEGSVSTLKIQRTERGDSAVYLCASSSTGVTEAFFGQGTRLTVV.

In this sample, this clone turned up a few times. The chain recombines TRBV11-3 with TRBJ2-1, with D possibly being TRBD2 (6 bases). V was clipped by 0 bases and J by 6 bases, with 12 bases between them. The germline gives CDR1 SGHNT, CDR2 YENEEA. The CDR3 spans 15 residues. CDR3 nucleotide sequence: TGTGCCAGCAGCTTAGATCGCTGGGAGGCCAATGAGCAGTTCTTC. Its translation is CASSLDRWEANEQFF.

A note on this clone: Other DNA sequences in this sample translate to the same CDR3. The CDR3 DNA sequence: TGTGCCAGCAGTGAGAACCGAGAAAGCTACGAGCAGTACTTC. This encodes CASSENRESYEQYF. The J gene is TRBJ2-7, the V gene TRBV25-1; D uncertain. V was trimmed by 3 bases and J by 3 bases, leaving 12 bases between them. Germline V gene data show CDR1 as MGHDK and CDR2 as SYGVNS. This CDR3 comprises 14 residues.